These 6 T cell receptor beta chains share one sample of origin, sequenced in a study of shared clonotypes between healthy human individuals. Naive CD8 cells comprised CD45RO-negative, CCR7-positively selected cells, excluding terminally differentiated effector memory CD45RA+ cells. The method was immunoSEQ multiplex PCR; TCRdb's version includes in-frame clones alone and lacks a portion of them. The data show millions of clones, roughly 94% seen once. The sequenced material came from naive CD8+ T cells sorted from blood. The receptors here all came from a man younger than 30 in good health.

The table lists this clone with a count of one. V is TRBV4-1 and J is TRBJ1-4; D gene ambiguous. Trimming removed 0 bases from V and 8 bases from J, with 4 bases in between. This CDR3 region has 12 residues. Germline CDR1 MGHRA, CDR2 YSYEKL. The CDR3, as DNA: TGCGCCAGCAGCCAAGAAGCCGAAAAACTGTTTTTT. Residues: CASSQEAEKLFF.

The rearrangement links TRBV4-1 to TRBJ2-1; 7 nucleotides align to TRBD1. This CDR3 has 17 amino acids. Germline V lookup: CDR1 MGHRA, CDR2 YSYEKL. Trimming at V came to 0 bases and at J to 2 bases, leaving 7 bases not matched to a gene. The CDR3 region has the DNA TGCGCCAGCAGCCAAGAAGGGGGACAGACCACCTACAATGAGCAGTTCTTC. As protein: CASSQEGGQTTYNEQFF.

This clone was observed once. J is TRBJ1-5 and V is TRBV10-3, with 7 positions matching TRBD1. Per the germline V gene, CDR1 is ENHRY and CDR2 is SYGVKD. Trimming removed 3 bases from V and 3 bases from J; junction bases left unmatched: 8. This CDR3 has 16 amino acids. The chain's CDR3 is CAISESRTGLNQPQHF. Written as DNA, the CDR3 is TGTGCCATCAGTGAATCAAGGACAGGACTCAATCAGCCCCAGCATTTT.

Comments on this clone: Other nucleotide sequences from this sample produce the same CDR3. The chain couples TRBV27 to TRBJ2-7, with D possibly matching TRBD2 (5 bases). The CDR3 totals 13 residues. Trimming took 0 bases from V and 6 from J, leaving 9 bases between them. The V gene's germline CDR1 is MNHEY and CDR2 SMNVEV (reference sequence). CDR3 loop: CASSLSGVGEQYF. CDR3 sequence (DNA): TGTGCCAGCAGTTTATCCGGGGTGGGCGAGCAGTACTTC.

This rearrangement joins TRBV4-1 to TRBJ2-3; no clear D. Germline lookup yields CDR1 MGHRA and CDR2 YSYEKL. There are 15 residues in the CDR3. Trimming shortened V by 0 bases and J by 0 bases, and 7 bases separated the two germline ends. CDR3 sequence: CASSQEERSTDTQYF. Here the CDR3 DNA reads TGCGCCAGCAGCCAAGAGGAAAGGAGCACAGATACGCAGTATTTT.

The chain is built from TRBV5-1 and TRBJ2-1; D may be TRBD2 (5 bases). CDR1 and CDR2 from the germline V gene are SGHRS and YFSETQ. V gave up 0 bases and J gave up 6 bases, with 13 bases separating them. The CDR3 totals 15 residues. The CDR3 DNA reads TGCGCCAGCAGCTTGGAGGCAGCGGTAATCAATGAGCAGTTCTTC. The encoded protein is CASSLEAAVINEQFF.